The clone carrying this T cell receptor (beta chain) was observed a few times. The antigen is unknown. TCRdb re-analysed the RT-PCR reads in MiXCR, keeping a single row per CDR3 protein. The table shows around 300,000 distinct CDR3 sequences, with roughly 22% occurring only once. This sample was included in a study of response to subunit inactivated influenza vaccine. Whole-study findings and limits: The authors suggested that every seasonal influenza vaccination recruits few new T cells.

The material was PBMCs from blood, obtained roughly 20 months after vaccination. The receptor was derived from a man between 45 and 75 years old who received an inactivated influenza vaccine.

The CDR3 nucleotides read TGTGCCAGCTCACCGGAAGGGTTATCGAGGGGAGCTTTCTTT. Amino acids: CASSPEGLSRGAFF. The J gene is TRBJ1-1, the V gene TRBV18, with D tentatively TRBD1 (5 bases). The length of the CDR3 is 14 residues. From germline, CDR1 is KGHSH and CDR2 LQKENI. The germline V and J ends were trimmed by 3 bases and 10 bases, with 18 bases remaining between them.